This TCR beta chain was captured in a study of CD8 T cell repertoires and HIV-1 epitope variants. Study overall: Each of Twenty-five Gag and Nef epitope peptides stimulated a separate culture.

Worth noting for this clone: Its specificity is unknown.

Trimming cost V 5 bases and J 3 bases, with 14 bases left between them. In germline, CDR1 is SGHTA, CDR2 FQGNSA. CDR3 size: 15 residues. Measured with immunoSEQ multiplex PCR; TCRdb has only the in-frame clones, and not every one. The sample holds about 4,000 clones, 65% to 70% seen once. The TCR originated in a male donor with HIV. The chain carries TRBV7-2 and TRBJ1-5; D may be TRBD1 (5 bases). The sequenced sample consisted of cultured CD8+ T cells derived from PBMCs. The CDR3 loop is CASSQEGETNQPQHF. DNA of the CDR3: TGTGCCAGCAGCCAAGAAGGGGAAACCAATCAGCCCCAGCATTTT.